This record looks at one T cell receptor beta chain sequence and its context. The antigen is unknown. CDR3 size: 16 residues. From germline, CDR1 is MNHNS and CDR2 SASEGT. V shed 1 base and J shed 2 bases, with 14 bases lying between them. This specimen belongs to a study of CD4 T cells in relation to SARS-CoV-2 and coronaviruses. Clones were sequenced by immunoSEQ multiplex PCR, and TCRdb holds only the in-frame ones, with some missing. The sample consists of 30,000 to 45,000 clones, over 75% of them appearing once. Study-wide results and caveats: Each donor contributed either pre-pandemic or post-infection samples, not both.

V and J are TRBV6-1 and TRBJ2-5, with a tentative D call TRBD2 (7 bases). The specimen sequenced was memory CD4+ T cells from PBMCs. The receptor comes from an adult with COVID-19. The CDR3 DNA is TGTGCCAGCAGTGAAGTGGGGGGGGCGTTACAAGAGACCCAGTACTTC. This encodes CASSEVGGALQETQYF.